This is a list of T cell receptor beta chains from one sample in a study of blood T cell repertoires in COVID-19. Clones were sequenced by immunoSEQ multiplex PCR, and TCRdb holds only the in-frame ones, with some missing. Among 150,000 to 200,000 clones listed, just over 85% were seen once. Sequencing was carried out using PBMCs or T cells enriched from blood (not recorded which). These receptors were collected from a woman between 18 and 29 years old who had recovered from COVID-19. The CDR3 runs from the conserved cysteine through the conserved F or W. Fields, in order: V gene, J gene, clone size, D gene, CDR3 protein, CDR3 DNA. The D gene is left open where the match is weak. Size is stated for part of the rows, as once, few or many counts, or as a class when the clone is expanded.

>TRBV9|TRBJ2-7|once|NA
CASSVSGGYPYEQYF
TGTGCCAGCAGCGTATCAGGCGGGTACCCCTACGAGCAGTACTTC
>TRBV28|TRBJ1-2|NA|TRBD1
CASRLPPGQGFSVGYTF
TGTGCCAGCAGACTTCCCCCGGGACAGGGGTTCTCGGTTGGCTACACCTTC
>TRBV7-8|TRBJ2-7|NA|NA
CASSPPGVSSYYEQYF
TGTGCCAGCAGCCCCCCCGGGGTGAGCTCCTACTACGAGCAGTACTTC
>TRBV9|TRBJ1-2|once|NA
CASSAPGQPYGYTF
TGTGCCAGCAGCGCACCTGGACAGCCATATGGCTACACCTTC
>TRBV27|TRBJ2-7|NA|TRBD1
CASSPSNYRDRETYEQYF
TGTGCCAGCAGTCCTTCGAATTACCGGGACAGGGAGACCTACGAGCAGTACTTC
>TRBV7-9|TRBJ2-1|NA|TRBD2
CASSLAGLAQSNEQFF
TGTGCCAGCAGCTTAGCGGGACTAGCCCAATCCAATGAGCAGTTCTTC
>TRBV19|TRBJ1-1|NA|NA
CASSIRTPGANTEAFF
TGTGCCAGTAGTATTCGGACACCTGGGGCAAACACTGAAGCTTTCTTT
>TRBV28|TRBJ2-7|NA|NA
CASSFTTPTGSYEQYF
TGTGCCAGCAGTTTTACCACACCTACGGGGTCCTACGAGCAGTACTTC
>TRBV28|TRBJ1-1|NA|NA
CASSSDRILEAFF
TGTGCCAGCAGTTCGGACAGAATACTTGAAGCTTTCTTT
>TRBV2|TRBJ2-5|NA|TRBD2
CASSDGSGMLETQYF
TGTGCCAGCAGTGATGGTAGCGGGATGCTTGAGACCCAGTACTTC
>TRBV7-9|TRBJ2-2|NA|NA
CASSLPSTGELFF
TGTGCCAGCAGCTTACCGTCCACCGGGGAGCTGTTTTTT
>TRBV6-1|TRBJ1-6|NA|TRBD1
CASSEGTGISPLHF
TGTGCCAGCAGTGAAGGGACAGGGATTTCACCCCTCCACTTT
>TRBV2|TRBJ2-7|NA|NA
CASRPRQETYEQYF
TGTGCCAGCAGGCCAAGACAGGAGACCTACGAGCAGTACTTC
>TRBV5-1|TRBJ2-3|NA|TRBD1
CASSHDRGPDTQYF
TGCGCCAGCAGCCATGACAGGGGACCAGATACGCAGTATTTT
>TRBV11-2|TRBJ2-7|NA|NA
CASSFLGGPFTYEQYF
TGTGCCAGCAGCTTTTTAGGAGGGCCCTTCACCTACGAGCAGTACTTC
>TRBV27|TRBJ1-4|NA|NA
CASSPLATNEKLFF
TGTGCCAGCAGCCCCCTTGCAACTAATGAAAAACTGTTTTTT
>TRBV23-1|TRBJ1-5|NA|NA
CASNMGELNQPQHF
TGCGCCAGCAATATGGGAGAGCTTAATCAGCCCCAGCATTTT
>TRBV7-2|TRBJ1-1|NA|NA
CASSLVASSTSEAFF
TGTGCCAGCAGCTTAGTTGCCTCAAGTACTTCTGAAGCTTTCTTT
>TRBV5-8|TRBJ1-5|NA|NA
CASSYRQSKDNQPQHF
TGTGCCAGCAGCTACCGACAGTCCAAGGACAATCAGCCCCAGCATTTT
>TRBV5-4|TRBJ2-1|NA|NA
CASSLVFRPRSSYNEQFF
TGTGCCAGCAGCTTGGTTTTCCGCCCTCGGAGCTCCTACAATGAGCAGTTCTTC